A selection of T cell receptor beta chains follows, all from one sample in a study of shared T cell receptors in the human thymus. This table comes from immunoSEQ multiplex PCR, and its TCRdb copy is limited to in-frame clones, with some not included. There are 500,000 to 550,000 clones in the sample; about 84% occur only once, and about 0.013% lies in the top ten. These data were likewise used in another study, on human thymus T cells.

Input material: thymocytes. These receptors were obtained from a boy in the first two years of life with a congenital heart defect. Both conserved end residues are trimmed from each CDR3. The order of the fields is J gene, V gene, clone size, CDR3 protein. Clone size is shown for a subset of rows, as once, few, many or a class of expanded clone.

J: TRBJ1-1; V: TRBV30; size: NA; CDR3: AWTPGANTEAF
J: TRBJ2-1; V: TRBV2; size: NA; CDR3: ASGGSEQF
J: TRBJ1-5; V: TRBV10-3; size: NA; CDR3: AISEGQGRGDQPQH
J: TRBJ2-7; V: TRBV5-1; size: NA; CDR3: ASSLALAGGFSYEQY
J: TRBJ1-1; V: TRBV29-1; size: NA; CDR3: TDSWDREGGAF
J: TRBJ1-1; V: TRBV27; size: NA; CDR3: ASSLWGTGDPF
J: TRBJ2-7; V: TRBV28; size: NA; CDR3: ASSLGPGLGGYEQY
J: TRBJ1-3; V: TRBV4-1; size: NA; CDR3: ASSQVARGYSGNTIY
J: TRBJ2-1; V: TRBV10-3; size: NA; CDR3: AITEEGRTYNEQF
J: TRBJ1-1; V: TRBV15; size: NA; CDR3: ATSCCIQGGGTEAF
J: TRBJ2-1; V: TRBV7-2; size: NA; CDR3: ASSSTFGTSGGYYNEQF
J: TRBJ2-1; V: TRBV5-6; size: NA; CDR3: ASSLGRGARAPHF
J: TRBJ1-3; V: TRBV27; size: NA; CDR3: ASSWDRHGNTIY
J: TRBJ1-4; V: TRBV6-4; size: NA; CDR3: ASSASWTGNGEKLF
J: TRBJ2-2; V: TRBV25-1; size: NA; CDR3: ASSEFRDSPANTGELF
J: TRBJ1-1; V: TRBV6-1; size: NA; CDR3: ASSEAQAGKNTEAF
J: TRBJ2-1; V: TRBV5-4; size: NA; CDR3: ASEASGIYNEQF
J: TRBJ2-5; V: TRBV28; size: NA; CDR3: ARGGQGEQETQY
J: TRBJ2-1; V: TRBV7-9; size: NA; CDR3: ASSFGGRGDNEQF
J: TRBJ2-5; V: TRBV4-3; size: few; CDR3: ASSQSSGSGETQY
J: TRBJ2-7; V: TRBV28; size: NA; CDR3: ASSLHRGLQRNPYEQY
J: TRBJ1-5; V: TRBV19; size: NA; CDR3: ASRPSEGQGPQPQH
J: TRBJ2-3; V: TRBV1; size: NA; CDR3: TSSSNDRVFRTDTQY
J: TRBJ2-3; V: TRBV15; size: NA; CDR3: ATSREGGADTQY
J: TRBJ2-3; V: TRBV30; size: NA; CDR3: AWKEERRTDTQY
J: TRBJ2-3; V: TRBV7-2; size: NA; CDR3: ASSFGSDCTSTDTQY
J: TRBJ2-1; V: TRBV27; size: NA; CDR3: ASTPLGGYEQF
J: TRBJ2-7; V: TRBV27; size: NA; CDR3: ASRRGRGGSYEQY
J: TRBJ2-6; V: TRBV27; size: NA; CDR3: ASSPRTGQPGANVLT
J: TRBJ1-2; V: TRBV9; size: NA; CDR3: ASSVGPAGKGGYT
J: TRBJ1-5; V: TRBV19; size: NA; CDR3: ASSSSLQGGLGNQPQH
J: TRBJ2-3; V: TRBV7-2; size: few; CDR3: ASSPRTSGMTDTQY
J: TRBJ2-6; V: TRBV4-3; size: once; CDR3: ASSQVRGPGHHSGANVLT
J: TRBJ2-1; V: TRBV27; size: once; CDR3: ASSHSGRPYNEQF
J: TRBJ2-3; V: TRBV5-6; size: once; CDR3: ASSFRSSTDTQY
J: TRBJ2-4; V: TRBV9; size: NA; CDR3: ASSVDGNIQY
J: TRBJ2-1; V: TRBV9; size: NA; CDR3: ASSPEQF
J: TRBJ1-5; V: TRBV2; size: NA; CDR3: ASSEDEGAKVLWSNQPQH
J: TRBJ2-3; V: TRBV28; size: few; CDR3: ASSLPPGQGFTDTQY
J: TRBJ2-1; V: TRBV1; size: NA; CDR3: TSSQDYGRALTEQF
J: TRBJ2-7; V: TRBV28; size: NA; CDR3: ASSFGVSYEQY
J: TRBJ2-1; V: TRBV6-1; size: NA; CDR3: ASIGANEQF
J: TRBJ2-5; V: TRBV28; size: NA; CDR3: ASSGQGAQVGETQY
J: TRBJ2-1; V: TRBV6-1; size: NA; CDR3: ASRERGEQF
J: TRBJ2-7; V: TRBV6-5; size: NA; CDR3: ASSPGVNPTSEQY
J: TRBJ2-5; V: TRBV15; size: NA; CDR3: ATSRVRREPNSTETQY
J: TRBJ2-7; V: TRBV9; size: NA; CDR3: ASSVGGGAGDSEQY
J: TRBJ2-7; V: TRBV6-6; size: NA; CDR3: ASSYRDREYEQY
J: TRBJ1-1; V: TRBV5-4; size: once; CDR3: ASSYRGRTEAF
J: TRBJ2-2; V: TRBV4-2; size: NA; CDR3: ASSHGTSGSGSGELF
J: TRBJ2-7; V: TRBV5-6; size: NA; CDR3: ASSFRQSPYEQY
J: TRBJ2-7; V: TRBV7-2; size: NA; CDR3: ASSPPTGGDYEQY
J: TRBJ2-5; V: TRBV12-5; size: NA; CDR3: ASGLKRAVGHPGQETQY
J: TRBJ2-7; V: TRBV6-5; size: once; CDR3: ATGVSYEQY
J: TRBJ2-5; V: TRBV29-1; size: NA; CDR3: SVEGARRETQY
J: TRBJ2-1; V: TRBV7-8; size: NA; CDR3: ASSSTSANEQF
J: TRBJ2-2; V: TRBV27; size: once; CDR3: ASSSGLAGGPGELF
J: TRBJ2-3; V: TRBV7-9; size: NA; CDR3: ASSFGTESTDTQY